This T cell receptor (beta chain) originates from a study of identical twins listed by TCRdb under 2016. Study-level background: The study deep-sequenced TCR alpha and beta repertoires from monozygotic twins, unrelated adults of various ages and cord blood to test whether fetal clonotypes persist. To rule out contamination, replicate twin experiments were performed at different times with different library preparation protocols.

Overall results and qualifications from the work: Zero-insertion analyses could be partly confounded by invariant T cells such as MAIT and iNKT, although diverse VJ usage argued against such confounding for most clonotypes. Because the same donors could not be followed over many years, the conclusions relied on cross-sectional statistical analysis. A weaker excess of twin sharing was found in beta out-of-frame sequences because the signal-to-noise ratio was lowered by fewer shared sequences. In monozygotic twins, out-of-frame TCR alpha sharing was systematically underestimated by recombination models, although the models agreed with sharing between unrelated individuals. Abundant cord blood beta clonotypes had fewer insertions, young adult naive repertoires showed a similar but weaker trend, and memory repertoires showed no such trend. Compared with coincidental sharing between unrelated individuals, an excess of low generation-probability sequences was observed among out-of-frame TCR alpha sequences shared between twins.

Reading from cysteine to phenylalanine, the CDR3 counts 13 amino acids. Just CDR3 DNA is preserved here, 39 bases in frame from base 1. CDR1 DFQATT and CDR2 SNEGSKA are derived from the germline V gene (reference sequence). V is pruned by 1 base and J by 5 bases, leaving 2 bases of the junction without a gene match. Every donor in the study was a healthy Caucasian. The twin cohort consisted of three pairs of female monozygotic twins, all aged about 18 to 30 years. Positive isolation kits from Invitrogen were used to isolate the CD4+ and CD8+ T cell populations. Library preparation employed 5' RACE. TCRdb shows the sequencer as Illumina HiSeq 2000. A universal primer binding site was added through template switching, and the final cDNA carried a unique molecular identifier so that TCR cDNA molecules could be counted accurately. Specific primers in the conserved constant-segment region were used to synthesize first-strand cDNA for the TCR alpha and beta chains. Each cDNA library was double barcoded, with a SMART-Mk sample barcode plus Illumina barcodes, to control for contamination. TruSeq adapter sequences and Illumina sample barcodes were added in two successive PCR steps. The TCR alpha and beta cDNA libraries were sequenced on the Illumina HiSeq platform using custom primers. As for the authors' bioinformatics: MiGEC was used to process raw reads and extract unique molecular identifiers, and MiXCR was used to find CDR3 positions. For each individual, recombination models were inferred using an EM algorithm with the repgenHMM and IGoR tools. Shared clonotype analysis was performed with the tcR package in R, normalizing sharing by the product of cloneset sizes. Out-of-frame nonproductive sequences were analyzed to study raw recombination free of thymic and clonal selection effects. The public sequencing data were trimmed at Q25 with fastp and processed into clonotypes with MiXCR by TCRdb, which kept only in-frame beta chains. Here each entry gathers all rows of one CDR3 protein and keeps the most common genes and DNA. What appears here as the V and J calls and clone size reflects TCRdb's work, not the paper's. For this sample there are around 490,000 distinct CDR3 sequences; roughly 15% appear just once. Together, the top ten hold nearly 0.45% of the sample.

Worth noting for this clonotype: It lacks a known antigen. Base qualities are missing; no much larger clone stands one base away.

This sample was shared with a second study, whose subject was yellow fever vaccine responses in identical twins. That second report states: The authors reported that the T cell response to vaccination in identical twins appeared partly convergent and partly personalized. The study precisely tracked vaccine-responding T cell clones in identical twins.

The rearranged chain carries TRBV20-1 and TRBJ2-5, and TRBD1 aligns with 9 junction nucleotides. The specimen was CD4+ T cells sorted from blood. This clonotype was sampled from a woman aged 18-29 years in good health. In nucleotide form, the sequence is TGCAGTGCTAGAGGGACAGGGGTCGAGACCCAGTACTTC. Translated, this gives CSARGTGVETQYF.